This TCR beta chain was recorded in a study of blood T cell repertoires in COVID-19. Study in general: Spain, Italy and the United States supplied samples that represented acute and convalescent COVID-19. T cells, B-cell-depleted T cells, or PBMCs provided the cDNA or gDNA that served as material.

Original data processing: Reference gene primer amplification in the assay estimated nucleated cell counts. Only in-frame clones appear in the TCRdb table, and some are missing; sequencing was by immunoSEQ multiplex PCR. The V and J calls and clone size were taken over from that table, and D and trimming were inferred from the DNA. The profile shows approximately 72,000 clones, 70% to 90% of them singletons. From germline, CDR1 is MGHDK and CDR2 SYGVNS. The V and J ends lost 0 bases and 3 bases, in that order; junction bases with no gene match: 6. The CDR3 sequence is 17 residues long. The specimen sequenced was peripheral blood. The rearrangement links TRBV25-1 to TRBJ1-1; 11 bases are a match to TRBD1. The TCR comes from a man aged 50-60 years with acute or convalescent COVID-19. The chain's CDR3 is CASSEYGRDRGYTEAFF. As DNA, the CDR3 is TGTGCCAGCAGTGAATACGGGCGGGACAGGGGGTACACTGAAGCTTTCTTT.